This is a list of T cell receptor beta chains from one sample in a study of human T cells and chemical hapten exposure. One entry per CDR3 protein results from TCRdb running MiXCR on the RACE reads. The sample records 350,000 to 450,000 distinct CDR3 sequences, less than 6.5% being singletons. The sample was whole blood, taken in connection with sensitization to the hapten diphenylcyclopropenone (DPC). Every receptor here comes from a woman in her forties or fifties with alopecia areata. Some clones in this sample may be carry-over from other donors' samples. The conserved cysteine and the conserved F or W are not part of the CDR3 here. Fields, in order: D gene, V gene, CDR3 protein. D genes are given only for firm matches.

>.|TRBV4-1
ASSQDRFQNTEAF
>.|TRBV29-1
SVEDRGTDYNEQF
>.|TRBV27
ASRGSVNQPQH
>.|TRBV29-1
SVEFWGSDTEAF
>.|TRBV10-2
ASSGPTDQYTDTQY
>.|TRBV20-1
SATTYRTSTDTQY
>.|TRBV6-2/TRBV6-3
ASSYVAGNTDTQY
>.|TRBV7-9
ASSFTGVRTDTQY
>.|TRBV2
ASTGVIDEQF
>.|TRBV6-2/TRBV6-3
ASSYSSGESGANVLT
>TRBD1|TRBV10-2
ASRTGVGEAF
>.|TRBV24-1
ATSDSNGYGYT
>.|TRBV7-9
ASSPGHSHQPQH
>.|TRBV3-1
ASSQSGGEAF
>.|TRBV6-5
ASSYLLADTQY
>.|TRBV28
AGGAGVGYT
>.|TRBV2
ASRAQTVAGELF
>TRBD2|TRBV5-1
AGRLGRESTQETQY
>.|TRBV2
ASSFTLAVGNTEAF
>TRBD2|TRBV20-1
SARGGSGRLSSYNEQF
>.|TRBV28
ASSSGPNVETQY
>TRBD2|TRBV10-2
ASRRWTSGPQGTDTQY
>.|TRBV2
ASRDPQNTDTQY
>.|TRBV27
ASSYARAVAGNTIY
>TRBD2|TRBV20-1
SAPGLAGGREQF
>TRBD1|TRBV5-1
ASSLTGGAIDTQY
>.|TRBV13
ASSRPQGHLVADTQY
>TRBD2|TRBV4-1
ASSQDRSSGREQF
>.|TRBV27
ASSLMTNEKLF
>.|TRBV29-1
SVVLRTENTEAF
>TRBD2|TRBV4-2
ASSQTSGRQETQY
>.|TRBV20-1
SARPLVHEQY
>.|TRBV6-2/TRBV6-3
ASTLDGVRAEAF
>TRBD1|TRBV28
ASSRFKGQGSSYEQY
>TRBD2|TRBV27
ASSRELGGAGGLGEQF
>.|TRBV12-3/TRBV12-4
ASSSWTGNYGYT
>.|TRBV11-2
ASSFSSTDNSPLH
>TRBD1|TRBV2
ARGQGRYEQY
>.|TRBV3-1
ASSQEELGLGAGNTIY
>.|TRBV20-1
SATQAGWDTEAF
>.|TRBV4-1
ASSQIAGSPTYGYT
>.|TRBV6-5
ASSLTPAARYGYT
>.|TRBV6-2/TRBV6-3
ASSYKAEYEQY
>TRBD1|TRBV19
ATRTGGGSYEQY
>TRBD2|TRBV28
ASSLIGTSGRDEQF
>.|TRBV6-5
ASSYAQGNTIY
>.|TRBV12-3/TRBV12-4
ASSVGQTGELF
>.|TRBV5-1
ASSLAPSSPLH
>.|TRBV12-5
ASGLSGTQQLNTEAF
>.|TRBV20-1
SARDGANTGELF
>TRBD2|TRBV2
ASSSTSGSTDTQY